This T cell receptor beta chain was sequenced in a study of blood T cell repertoires in COVID-19. At the level of the study: Collection of acute and convalescent COVID-19 samples took place in the United States, Italy and Spain.

Repertoires were generated with immunoSEQ multiplex PCR, while TCRdb's copy carries only in-frame clones and drops some. The table has 55,000 to 75,000 clones, 85% to 90% seen once. Germline CDR1 is LGHDT and CDR2 is YNNKEL (reference sequence). The length of the CDR3 is 14 residues. V dropped 4 bases and J dropped 3 bases, with 10 bases sitting between them. The source material was peripheral blood. The source is a human donor in a cohort sampled during active COVID-19. The V call is TRBV3-1 (or the pseudogene TRBV3-2), the J call TRBJ1-3; D is ambiguous. This chain's CDR3 is CASSLLNIGNTIYF. The CDR3 bases are TGTGCCAGCAGCCTATTAAATATTGGAAACACCATATATTTT.